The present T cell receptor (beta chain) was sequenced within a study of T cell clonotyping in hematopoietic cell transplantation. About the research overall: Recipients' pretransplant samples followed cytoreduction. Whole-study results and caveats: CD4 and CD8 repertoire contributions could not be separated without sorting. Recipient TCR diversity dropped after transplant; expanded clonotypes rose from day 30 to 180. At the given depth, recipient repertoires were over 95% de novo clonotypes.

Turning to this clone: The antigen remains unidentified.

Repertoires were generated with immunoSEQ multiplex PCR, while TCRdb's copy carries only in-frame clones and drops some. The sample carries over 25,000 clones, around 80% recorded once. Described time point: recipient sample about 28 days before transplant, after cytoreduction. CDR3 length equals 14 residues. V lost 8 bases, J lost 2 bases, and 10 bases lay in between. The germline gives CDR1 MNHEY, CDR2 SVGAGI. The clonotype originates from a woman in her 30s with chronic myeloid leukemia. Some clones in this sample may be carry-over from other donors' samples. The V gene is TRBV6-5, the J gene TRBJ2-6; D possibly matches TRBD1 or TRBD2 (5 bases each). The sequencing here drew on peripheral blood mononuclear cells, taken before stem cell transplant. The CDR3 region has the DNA TGTGCCAGCCGACTGGGACCTGGGGCCAACGTCCTGACTTTC. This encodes CASRLGPGANVLTF.